This is a list of T cell receptor beta chains from one sample in a study of T-cell memory formation after mild COVID-19. From the 5' RACE reads, TCRdb called clonotypes with MiXCR, one entry per CDR3 protein. Among over 120,000 distinct CDR3 sequences listed, 15% to 20% were seen once. The sample consisted of PBMCs or a T cell subset sorted from them (not recorded which). The origin of the receptors is an adult woman who had mild COVID-19 (a few samples of this study predate the infection). Cell type and time point are not known. The CDR3 runs from the conserved cysteine through the conserved F or W. The D gene is left open where the match is weak. A row's size may be missing; if present it is once, few, many or a size class.

size	D	V	J	CDR3	DNA
few	NA	TRBV6-5	TRBJ2-7	CASRKNRGGSYEQYF	TGTGCCAGCAGGAAAAACAGGGGGGGCTCCTACGAGCAGTACTTC
few	NA	TRBV5-1	TRBJ1-2	CASSPEETPYTF	TGCGCCAGCAGCCCGGAAGAGACCCCCTACACCTTC
few	TRBD1	TRBV18	TRBJ2-7	CASSPYRGGFYEQYF	TGTGCCAGCTCACCTTACAGGGGTGGCTTCTACGAGCAGTACTTC
NA	TRBD1	TRBV12-3/TRBV12-4	TRBJ2-7	CASSPPRGRYEQYF	TGTGCCAGCAGTCCCCCCAGGGGGCGGTACGAGCAGTACTTC
few	TRBD1	TRBV7-8	TRBJ2-3	CASSRQGSDTDTQYF	TGTGCCAGCAGCCGACAGGGGTCGGACACAGATACGCAGTATTTT
NA	TRBD2	TRBV12-5	TRBJ2-3	CASGFELAEDTDTQYF	TGTGCTAGTGGCTTTGAACTAGCGGAGGACACAGATACGCAGTATTTT
many	NA	TRBV6-1	TRBJ1-1	CASRANRDRAFF	TGTGCCAGCAGAGCAAACAGGGATCGAGCTTTCTTT
many	NA	TRBV7-6	TRBJ2-3	CASSLGQGITDTQYF	TGTGCCAGCAGCTTAGGCCAGGGGATAACAGATACGCAGTATTTT
few	TRBD1	TRBV18	TRBJ2-7	CASSQGQVPGEQYF	TGTGCCAGCTCACAGGGACAGGTACCAGGCGAGCAGTACTTC
few	NA	TRBV7-3	TRBJ1-2	CASSRSAGMAVGYTF	TGTGCCAGCAGCCGTTCGGCAGGGATGGCGGTTGGCTACACCTTC
many	NA	TRBV2	TRBJ2-1	CASSENNEQFF	TGTGCCAGCAGCGAGAACAATGAGCAGTTCTTC
NA	TRBD1	TRBV7-2	TRBJ2-7	CASSLTGTEYYEQYF	TGTGCCAGCAGCTTGACCGGGACAGAATACTACGAGCAGTACTTC
NA	NA	TRBV12-3/TRBV12-4	TRBJ2-5	CASSFWPSPKQETQYF	TGTGCCAGCAGTTTTTGGCCCTCACCCAAACAAGAGACCCAGTACTTC
few	TRBD1	TRBV12-3/TRBV12-4	TRBJ1-5	CASSQTGNNQPQHF	TGTGCCAGCAGCCAGACAGGGAACAATCAGCCCCAGCATTTT
NA	NA	TRBV28	TRBJ1-4	CASSPGGMGEKLFF	TGTGCCAGCAGTCCGGGGGGGATGGGCGAAAAACTGTTTTTT
NA	NA	TRBV7-9	TRBJ1-6	CASSLDNSPLHF	TGTGCCAGCAGCTTGGATAATTCACCCCTCCACTTT
NA	NA	TRBV6-2/TRBV6-3	TRBJ1-2	CASNPALGYGYTF	TGTGCCAGCAATCCAGCTTTGGGCTATGGCTACACCTTC
NA	TRBD2	TRBV5-1	TRBJ2-3	CASRRGLAGETDTQYF	TGCGCCAGCAGACGAGGACTAGCGGGGGAAACAGATACGCAGTATTTT
few	TRBD2	TRBV7-3	TRBJ2-1	CASSASGGLQEQFF	TGTGCCAGCAGCGCCTCGGGAGGACTCCAGGAGCAGTTCTTC
few	TRBD2	TRBV5-1	TRBJ2-3	CASSLGLAGTQYF	TGCGCCAGCAGCTTGGGACTAGCGGGTACGCAGTATTTT
many	TRBD1	TRBV7-2	TRBJ1-1	CASSLGSGGTEAFF	TGTGCCAGCAGCTTAGGGTCAGGGGGCACTGAAGCTTTCTTT
once	TRBD2	TRBV4-2	TRBJ2-1	CASSLGLATVSSYNEQFF	TGTGCCAGCAGCCTCGGACTAGCGACCGTTAGCTCCTACAATGAGCAGTTCTTC
NA	TRBD2	TRBV4-2	TRBJ2-1	CASSREGLAVYNEQFF	TGTGCCAGCAGCCGAGAAGGGCTAGCGGTCTACAATGAGCAGTTCTTC
few	TRBD2	TRBV5-1	TRBJ2-3	CASSSGLASTDTQYF	TGCGCCAGCAGCTCGGGACTAGCTAGCACAGATACGCAGTATTTT
few	NA	TRBV2	TRBJ2-3	CASSGGFTDTQYF	TGTGCCAGCAGTGGGGGGTTCACAGATACGCAGTATTTT
many	NA	TRBV12-3/TRBV12-4	TRBJ2-5	CASSPGSQETQYF	TGTGCCAGCAGTCCAGGGTCCCAAGAGACCCAGTACTTC